This entry lists 14 T cell receptor beta chains sequenced from one sample in a study of blood T cells in healthy people across ages. A second PCR of about 7 to 11 cycles used a sample-barcoded 5' primer and a J-beta primer mix. TCRdb itself ran the 5' RACE reads through MiXCR, one entry per CDR3 protein. Of approximately 1.5 million distinct CDR3 sequences listed, 40% to 45% are singletons. The sample taken for sequencing was blood. These receptors were collected from a woman between 18 and 30 years old in good health.

The CDR3 DNA reads as TGTGCCAGCAGCCTCGGCGGGTTTAGCGAGCAGTACTTC. It codes for CASSLGGFSEQYF. V and J are TRBV5-4 and TRBJ2-7; tentative D call: TRBD2 (5 bases). Between the trimmed V and J ends, which lost 4 bases and 6 bases, there was a span of 14 bases. From germline, CDR1 is SGHNT and CDR2 YYREEE (reference sequence). The CDR3 contains 13 residues.

This chain links TRBV27 with TRBJ2-4; a weak D match, TRBD2 (5 bases). Per germline, CDR1 MNHEY and CDR2 SMNVEV (reference sequence). V was clipped by 6 bases and J by 13 bases, with 10 bases between them. This CDR3 has 10 amino acids. The CDR3, as DNA: TGTGCCAGCAGGCCGGAGGAGCAGTACTTC. This sequence encodes CASRPEEQYF.

V is TRBV7-2 and J is TRBJ1-5; D might be TRBD1 (5 bases). V was pared by 5 bases and J by 5 bases, with 13 bases between. Germline-derived CDR1 and CDR2 are SGHTA and FQGNSA. This CDR3 has 14 residues. This CDR3 reads CASSPSGLYQPQHF. CDR3 DNA sequence: TGTGCCAGCAGCCCTTCGGGGCTCTATCAGCCCCAGCATTTT.

As concerns this clonotype: At one of its ends the junction is not consistent with the germline gene, which may arise from a read error. This chain joins TRBV27 and TRBJ1-1; TRBD1 matches at 9 bases. CDR3 size: 17 residues. The V gene's germline CDR1 is MNHEY and CDR2 SMNVEV (reference sequence). The CDR3 nucleotides are TGTGCCAGCAGTGCCCCCATTGGGGACAGGGCCGGCACTGAGGCTTTCTTT. It encodes CASSAPIGDRAGTEAFF.

V usage is TRBV4-1 and J usage is TRBJ2-5; 7 bases map to TRBD1. V shed 5 bases and J 2 bases; nucleotides not matched to a gene: 11. Germline assignment: CDR1 MGHRA and CDR2 YSYEKL. This CDR3 contains 16 residues. Here the CDR3 reads CASSSIGTDPQETQYF. DNA of the CDR3: TGCGCCAGCAGCAGTATTGGGACAGACCCTCAAGAGACCCAGTACTTC.

This rearrangement joins TRBV7-9 to TRBJ1-4; tentative D call: TRBD1 (6 bases). The V and J ends lost 1 base and 8 bases respectively, with 11 bases between them. The CDR3 is 14 amino acids. CDR1 and CDR2 from the germline V gene are SEHNR and FQNEAQ (reference sequence). CDR3 in amino acids: CASSLDRVAEKLFF. In nucleotides, the CDR3 is TGTGCCAGCAGCTTAGACAGGGTTGCCGAAAAACTGTTTTTT. The variable domain in full, with the rest retrieved from reference TRBV7-9 and TRBJ1-4, is DTGVSQNPRHKITKRGQNVTFRCDPISEHNRLYWYRQTLGQGPEFLTYFQNEAQLEKSRLLSDRFSAERPKGSFSTLEIQRTEQGDSAMYLCASSLDRVAEKLFFGSGTQLSVL.

This clonotype was observed once. For the CDR3, the DNA is TGTGCCTGGAGTGTCGGCTCCGGCACAGATACGCAGTATTTT. As protein: CAWSVGSGTDTQYF. The rearrangement links TRBV30 to TRBJ2-3; D not resolved. The germline V gene encodes CDR1 GTSNPN and CDR2 SVGIG (reference sequence). CDR3 length: 14 amino acids. The V end was cut by 0 bases, the J end by 1 base, with 8 bases between.

The J gene is TRBJ2-7, the V gene TRBV6-2 or TRBV6-3, with TRBD1 matching 9 bases. The V segment lost 0 bases and the J segment 5 bases; nucleotides outside the gene matches: 5. Per the germline V gene, CDR1 is MNHEY and CDR2 is SVGEGT. The CDR3 has 15 residues. The DNA for the CDR3 is TGTGCCAGCAGTTACTCCGGGACAGGGATAAACGAGCAGTACTTC. Translating it yields CASSYSGTGINEQYF.

This rearrangement joins TRBV4-3 to TRBJ1-2; TRBD1 matches at 7 bases. The CDR3 loop spans 15 amino acids. V gave up 0 bases and J gave up 4 bases; unmatched junction bases: 5. CDR1 is LGHNA and CDR2 is YSLEER in the germline V gene. The CDR3 DNA sequence: TGCGCCAGCAGCCAAGATTCAGGGGGAAGCTATGGCTACACCTTC. It translates to CASSQDSGGSYGYTF.

CDR3 DNA: TGTGCCAGCAGCCCTAAAACAGGGGAGCAGTTCTTC. Protein product: CASSPKTGEQFF. The chain is built from TRBV21-1 and TRBJ2-1; TRBD1 is the table's D call and was not checked against the DNA. TRBV21-1 is listed as a pseudogene. CDR3 length: 12 residues.

This chain connects TRBV6-5 to TRBJ2-3; TRBD1 matches at 8 bases. The germline V gene encodes CDR1 MNHEY and CDR2 SVGAGI. V was pared by 5 bases and J by 4 bases, with 8 bases of the junction left unmatched. There are 15 residues in the CDR3. CDR3 coding DNA: TGTGCCAGCAGTAGGACAGGGATTGGAGCAGATACGCAGTATTTT. Amino acid sequence: CASSRTGIGADTQYF.

This clonotype occurred a few times. The chain uses TRBV6-6 and TRBJ1-1; possibly TRBD1 for D (5 bases). Germline CDR1 is MNHNY and CDR2 is SVGAGI (reference sequence). Trimming left V 6 bases short and J 0 bases short, with 14 bases between. The CDR3 sequence is 15 residues long. The CDR3 DNA reads as TGTGCCAGCAGCCCACTGGCAGGGATGAACACTGAAGCTTTCTTT. It specifies CASSPLAGMNTEAFF.

As for this clonotype: This clone may be a read error of a much larger clone one base away. The V call is TRBV4-1, the J call TRBJ2-5, with TRBD1 identical over 10 bases. The J call is doubtful: the DNA matches TRBJ2-7 better. CDR1 and CDR2 (germline): MGHRA, YSYEKL. The CDR3 is 14 residues long. CDR3 protein: CANRSGTGVSEQYF. The DNA for the CDR3 is TGCGCCAACAGATCCGGGACAGGGGTATCCGAGCAGTACTTC.

The chain links TRBV10-3 to TRBJ2-6, with TRBD1 matching 7 bases. In germline, CDR1 is ENHRY, CDR2 SYGVKD. The junction had 8 bases not matched to a gene; V was cut back by 3 bases and J by 0 bases. This CDR3 spans 18 amino acids. The CDR3 is CAISDGTESSSGANVLTF. CDR3 nucleotide sequence: TGTGCCATCAGTGATGGGACAGAGAGTAGCTCTGGGGCCAACGTCCTGACTTTC.